These 7 T cell receptor beta chains came from one sample sequenced in a study of blood T cell repertoires in COVID-19. Clones were sequenced by immunoSEQ multiplex PCR, and TCRdb holds only the in-frame ones, with some missing. Of about 110,000 clones listed, roughly 84% are singletons. The sequenced material came from peripheral blood. All receptors derive from a human donor in a cohort sampled during active COVID-19.

The chain links TRBV2 to TRBJ2-1; 7 bases align to TRBD2. J gave up 6 bases and V 2 bases, and 4 bases lay outside the gene matches. CDR3 size: 14 residues. Germline V lookup: CDR1 SNHLY, CDR2 FYNNEI. CDR3 residues: CASSEREGFNEQFF. DNA of the CDR3: TGTGCCAGCAGTGAAAGGGAGGGGTTCAATGAGCAGTTCTTC.

This clone is a singleton in its sample. This rearrangement joins TRBV4-3 to TRBJ2-1; 8 bases line up with TRBD1. Unmatched junction bases numbered 9, after V lost 2 bases and J lost 3 bases. This CDR3 comprises 17 residues. Germline assignment: CDR1 LGHNA and CDR2 YSLEER. The CDR3 DNA follows: TGCGCCAGCAGCCAATACTACGACAGGGGAAGCTACAATGAGCAGTTCTTC. Translated: CASSQYYDRGSYNEQFF.

V gene TRBV6-6 combines with J gene TRBJ1-1, with D perhaps TRBD1 (5 bases). V shed 7 bases and J shed 0 bases, with 9 bases lying between them. The CDR3 contains 13 residues. Germline V gene sequence: CDR1 MNHNY, CDR2 SVGAGI (reference sequence). Written as DNA, the CDR3 is TGTGCCAGCATCTTCAGGGTGAACACTGAAGCTTTCTTT. Residues: CASIFRVNTEAFF.

This chain connects TRBV10-3 to TRBJ1-1; perhaps TRBD1 as D (5 bases). CDR3 length equals 13 residues. Germline loops: CDR1 ENHRY, CDR2 SYGVKD. The V and J ends lost 3 bases and 1 base respectively, with 6 bases between them. The CDR3 sequence: CAISDGQNTEAFF. The CDR3 DNA reads as TGTGCCATCAGTGACGGACAGAACACTGAAGCTTTCTTT.

The genes are TRBV18 and TRBJ2-1, with 7 bases lining up with TRBD2. The CDR3 runs 15 residues. The ends lost 0 bases at V and 4 bases at J; junction bases unmatched: 3. The germline gives CDR1 KGHSH, CDR2 LQKENI. The CDR3 spells CASSPPASGYNEQFF. The CDR3 nucleotides are TGTGCCAGCTCACCACCGGCTAGCGGTTACAATGAGCAGTTCTTC.

The count of this clone is one. The CDR3 loop is CASSQERGRRYEQYF. The CDR3 DNA reads as TGCGCCAGCAGCCAAGAACGCGGGAGACGGTACGAGCAGTACTTC. The chain has TRBV4-3 and TRBJ2-7, with TRBD2 matching 7 bases. The CDR3 consists of 15 residues. The germline gives CDR1 LGHNA, CDR2 YSLEER. The junction had 6 bases not matched to a gene; V was cut back by 0 bases and J by 4 bases.

This clone appeared a single time. J is TRBJ1-3 and V is TRBV14; no firm D call. In germline, CDR1 is SGHDN, CDR2 FVKESK. The CDR3 has 13 residues. V was pared by 2 bases and J by 3 bases, with 5 bases between. CDR3 amino acids: CASSQPGGNTIYF. CDR3 DNA sequence: TGTGCCAGCAGCCAACCCGGTGGAAACACCATATATTTT.